This TCR beta chain was identified during a study of T-cell reconstitution after alpha-beta-depleted transplantation in children. The study's findings and limits: Several hundred expanded graft clones reportedly gave rise to the alpha-beta T cells present about two months after transplant. A year post-transplant, T-cell counts and diversity derived mostly from newly produced T cells.

Molecular barcoding with unique molecular identifiers was used for the TCRbeta library. One entry per CDR3 protein results from TCRdb running MiXCR on the PCR reads. This sample has approximately 520,000 distinct CDR3 sequences, with about 10% found just once. This clonotype was detected only a few times. Antigen unknown. Germline loops: CDR1 SGHDN, CDR2 FVKESK. V was pared by 4 bases and J by 6 bases, with 9 bases between. The CDR3 spans 13 residues. The origin of this receptor is a female patient between 2 and 15 years old who had a stem cell transplant for aplastic anemia, so the T cells may come from the graft donor. Here the sequenced sample was PBMCs, mostly from graft donor cells, taken 180 days after TCRalphabeta/CD19-depleted stem cell transplant. The chain links TRBV14 to TRBJ2-2; D remains ambiguous. The CDR3 sequence: CASSPHPAGELFF. CDR3 in DNA: TGTGCCAGCAGCCCACATCCGGCCGGGGAGCTGTTTTTT.